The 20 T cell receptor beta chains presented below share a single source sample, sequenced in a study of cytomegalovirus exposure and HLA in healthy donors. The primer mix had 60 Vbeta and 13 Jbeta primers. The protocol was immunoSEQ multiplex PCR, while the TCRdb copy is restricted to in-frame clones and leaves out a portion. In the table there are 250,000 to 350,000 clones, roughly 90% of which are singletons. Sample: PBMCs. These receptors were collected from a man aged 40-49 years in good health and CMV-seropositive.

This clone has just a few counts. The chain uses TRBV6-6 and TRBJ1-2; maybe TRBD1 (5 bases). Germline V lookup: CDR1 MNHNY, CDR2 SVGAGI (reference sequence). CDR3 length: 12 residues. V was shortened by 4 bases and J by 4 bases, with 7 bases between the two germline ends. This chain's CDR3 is CASSLDTYGYTF. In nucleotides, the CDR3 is TGTGCCAGCAGTTTGGACACCTATGGCTACACCTTC.

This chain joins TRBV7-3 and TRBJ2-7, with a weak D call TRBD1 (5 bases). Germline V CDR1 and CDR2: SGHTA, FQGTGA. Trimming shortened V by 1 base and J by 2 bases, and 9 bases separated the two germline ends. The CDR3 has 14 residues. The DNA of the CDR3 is TGTGCCAGCAGCTTAAGGGGCAGAGCCTACGAGCAGTACTTC. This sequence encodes CASSLRGRAYEQYF. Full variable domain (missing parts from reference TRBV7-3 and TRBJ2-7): GAGVSQTPSNKVTEKGKYVELRCDPISGHTALYWYRQSLGQGPEFLIYFQGTGAADDSGLPNDRFFAVRPEGSVSTLKIQRTERGDSAVYLCASSLRGRAYEQYFGPGTRLTVT.

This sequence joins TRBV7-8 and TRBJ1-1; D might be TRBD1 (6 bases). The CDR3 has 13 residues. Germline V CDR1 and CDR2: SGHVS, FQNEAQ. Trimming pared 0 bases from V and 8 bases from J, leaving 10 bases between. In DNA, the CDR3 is TGTGCCAGCAGCTTAGCGCCGGGGACAGAAGCTTTCTTT. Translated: CASSLAPGTEAFF.

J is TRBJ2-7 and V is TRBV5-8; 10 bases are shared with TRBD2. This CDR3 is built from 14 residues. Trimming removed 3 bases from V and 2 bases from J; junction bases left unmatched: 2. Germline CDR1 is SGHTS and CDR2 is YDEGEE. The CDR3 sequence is CASSSAGGPYEQYF. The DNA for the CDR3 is TGTGCCAGCAGCTCAGCGGGAGGGCCCTACGAGCAGTACTTC.

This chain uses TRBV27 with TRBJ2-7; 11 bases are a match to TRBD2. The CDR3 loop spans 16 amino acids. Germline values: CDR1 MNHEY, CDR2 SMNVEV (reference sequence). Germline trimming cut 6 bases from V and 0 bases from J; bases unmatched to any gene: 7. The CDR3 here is CASSFGLAGSSYEQYF. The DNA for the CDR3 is TGTGCCAGCAGCTTCGGACTAGCGGGTTCCTCCTACGAGCAGTACTTC.

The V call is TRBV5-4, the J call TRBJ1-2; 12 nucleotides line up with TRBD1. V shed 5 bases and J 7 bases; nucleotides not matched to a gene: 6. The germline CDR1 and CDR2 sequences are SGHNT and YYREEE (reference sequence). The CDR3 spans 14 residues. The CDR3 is CASSPGQGASGYTF. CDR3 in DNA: TGTGCCAGCAGTCCGGGACAGGGGGCGAGTGGCTACACCTTC.

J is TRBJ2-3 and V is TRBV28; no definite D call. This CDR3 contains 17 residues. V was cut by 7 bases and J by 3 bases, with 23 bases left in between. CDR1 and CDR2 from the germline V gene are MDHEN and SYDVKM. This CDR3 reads CASTPQSQRVGTDTQYF. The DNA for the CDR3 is TGTGCCAGCACCCCTCAATCGCAGCGCGTCGGGACAGATACGCAGTATTTT. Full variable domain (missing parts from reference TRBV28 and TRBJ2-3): DVKVTQSSRYLVKRTGEKVFLECVQDMDHENMFWYRQDPGLGLRLIYFSYDVKMKEKGDIPEGYSVSREKKERFSLILESASTNQTSMYLCASTPQSQRVGTDTQYFGPGTRLTVL.

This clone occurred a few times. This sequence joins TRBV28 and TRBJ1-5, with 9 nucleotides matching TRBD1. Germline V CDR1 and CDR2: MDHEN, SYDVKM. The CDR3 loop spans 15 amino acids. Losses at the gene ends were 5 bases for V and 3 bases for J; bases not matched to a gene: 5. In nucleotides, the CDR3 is TGTGCCAGCAGTAGGGACAGGGAAGACAATCAGCCCCAGCATTTT. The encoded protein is CASSRDREDNQPQHF.

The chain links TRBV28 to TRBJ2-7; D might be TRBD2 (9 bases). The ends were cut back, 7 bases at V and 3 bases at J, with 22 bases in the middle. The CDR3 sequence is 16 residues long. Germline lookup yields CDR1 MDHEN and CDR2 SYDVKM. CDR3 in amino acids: CASTDRVLAGHYEQYF. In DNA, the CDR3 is TGTGCCAGCACGGACAGGGTCCTAGCGGGACACTACGAGCAGTACTTC.

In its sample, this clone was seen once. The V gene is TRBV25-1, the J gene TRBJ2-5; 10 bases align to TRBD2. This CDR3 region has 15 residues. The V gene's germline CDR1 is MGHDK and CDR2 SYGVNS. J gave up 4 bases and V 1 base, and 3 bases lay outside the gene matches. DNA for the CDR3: TGTGCCAGCAGTGAATGGCTAGCGGGAGTAGAGACCCAGTACTTC. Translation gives CASSEWLAGVETQYF.

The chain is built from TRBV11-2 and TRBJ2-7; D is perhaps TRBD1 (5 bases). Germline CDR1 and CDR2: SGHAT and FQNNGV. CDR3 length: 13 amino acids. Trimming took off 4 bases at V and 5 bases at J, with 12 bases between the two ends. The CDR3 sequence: CASSYGQGDEQYF. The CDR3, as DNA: TGTGCCAGCAGCTATGGGCAGGGCGACGAGCAGTACTTC.

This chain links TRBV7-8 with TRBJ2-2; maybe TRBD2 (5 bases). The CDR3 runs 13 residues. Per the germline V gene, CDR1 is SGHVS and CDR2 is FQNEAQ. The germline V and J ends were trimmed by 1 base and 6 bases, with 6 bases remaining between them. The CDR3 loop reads CASSLEAAGELFF. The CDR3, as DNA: TGTGCCAGCAGCTTAGAAGCGGCCGGGGAGCTGTTTTTT.

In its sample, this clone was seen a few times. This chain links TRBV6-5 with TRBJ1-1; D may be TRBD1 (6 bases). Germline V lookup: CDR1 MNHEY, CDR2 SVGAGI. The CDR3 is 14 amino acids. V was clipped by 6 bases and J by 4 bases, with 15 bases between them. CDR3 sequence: CASSPSRGGTEAFF. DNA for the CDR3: TGTGCCAGCAGCCCATCCAGGGGTGGCACTGAAGCTTTCTTT.

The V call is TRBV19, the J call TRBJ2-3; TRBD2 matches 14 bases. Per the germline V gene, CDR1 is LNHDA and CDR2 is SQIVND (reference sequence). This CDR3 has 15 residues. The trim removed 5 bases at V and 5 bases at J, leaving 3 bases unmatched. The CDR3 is CASSGLAGGGDTQYF. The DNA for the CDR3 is TGTGCCAGTAGTGGACTAGCGGGAGGAGGAGATACGCAGTATTTT.

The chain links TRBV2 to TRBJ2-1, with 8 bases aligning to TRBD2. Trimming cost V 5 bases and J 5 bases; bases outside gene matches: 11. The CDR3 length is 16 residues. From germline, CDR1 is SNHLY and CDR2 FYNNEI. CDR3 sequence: CASSRKAGVVHNEQFF. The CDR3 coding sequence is TGTGCCAGCAGTAGAAAAGCGGGAGTCGTTCACAATGAGCAGTTCTTC.

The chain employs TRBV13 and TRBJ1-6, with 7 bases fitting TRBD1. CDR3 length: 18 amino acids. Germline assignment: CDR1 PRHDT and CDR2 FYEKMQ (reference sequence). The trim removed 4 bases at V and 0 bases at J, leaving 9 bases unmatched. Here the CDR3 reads CASSSRTGLGSYNSPLHF. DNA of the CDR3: TGTGCCAGCAGCTCCCGGACAGGCTTAGGCTCCTATAATTCACCCCTCCACTTT.

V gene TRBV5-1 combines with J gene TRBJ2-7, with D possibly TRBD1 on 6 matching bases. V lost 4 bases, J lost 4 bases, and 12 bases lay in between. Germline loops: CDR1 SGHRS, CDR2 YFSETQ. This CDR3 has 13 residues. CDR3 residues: CASSRDTVYEQYF. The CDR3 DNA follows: TGCGCCAGCAGCCGGGACACCGTTTACGAGCAGTACTTC.

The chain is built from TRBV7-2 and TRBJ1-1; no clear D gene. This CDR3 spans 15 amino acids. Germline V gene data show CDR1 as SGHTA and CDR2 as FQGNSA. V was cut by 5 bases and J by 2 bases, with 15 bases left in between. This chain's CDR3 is CASSLPARSNTEAFF. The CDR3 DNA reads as TGTGCCAGCAGCCTCCCTGCCAGATCAAACACTGAAGCTTTCTTT.

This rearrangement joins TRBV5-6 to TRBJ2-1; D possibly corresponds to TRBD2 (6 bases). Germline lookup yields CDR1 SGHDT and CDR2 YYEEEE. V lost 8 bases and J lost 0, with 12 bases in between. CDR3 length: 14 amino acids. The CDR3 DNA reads TGTGCCAGTATCGGAGGGCCCTCCTACAATGAGCAGTTCTTC. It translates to CASIGGPSYNEQFF.

CDR3 in amino acids: CASSFGTGGNEQFF. CDR3 nucleotides: TGCGCCAGCAGCTTCGGGACAGGGGGCAATGAGCAGTTCTTC. The chain combines TRBV5-1 with TRBJ2-1; TRBD1 aligns across 11 bases. The CDR3 has 14 residues. Losses at the gene ends were 2 bases for V and 6 bases for J; bases not matched to a gene: 1. CDR1 is SGHRS and CDR2 is YFSETQ in the germline V gene.